Shown below are 11 T cell receptor beta chains from a single sample sequenced in a study of radiation and T cells in renal cell carcinoma. The method was immunoSEQ multiplex PCR; TCRdb's version includes in-frame clones alone and lacks a portion of them. In the table there are around 64,000 clones, around 80% of which are singletons. Described time point: baseline pretreatment blood. As for treatment: 15 Gy SBRT to primary tumor, nephrectomy 4 weeks later. Here the sequenced sample was blood, taken from a patient whose treatment included radiotherapy and nephrectomy. The receptor source for this set is a man aged 55 to 70 with renal cell carcinoma.

V usage is TRBV5-1 and J usage is TRBJ2-3; 11 bases are a match to TRBD2. V trimming: 8 bases; J trimming: 6 bases; junction bases outside the gene matches: 11. This CDR3 is built from 15 residues. The germline gives CDR1 SGHRS, CDR2 YFSETQ. The chain's CDR3 is CASTGTSGGGDTQYF. The CDR3 DNA reads as TGCGCCAGTACCGGGACTAGCGGAGGTGGGGATACGCAGTATTTT.

This clone was seen just once. This chain joins TRBV18 and TRBJ2-1; 14 bases fit TRBD2. V shed 2 bases and J 4 bases; nucleotides not matched to a gene: 4. Per germline, CDR1 KGHSH and CDR2 LQKENI. This CDR3 has 17 amino acids. CDR3 residues: CASSPTTSGRVYNEQFF. CDR3 bases: TGTGCCAGCTCACCAACGACTAGCGGGAGGGTTTACAATGAGCAGTTCTTC.

The chain couples TRBV4-1 to TRBJ2-3, with 10 bases matching TRBD2. Germline CDR1 MGHRA, CDR2 YSYEKL. The CDR3 runs 18 residues. The ends lost 0 bases at V and 1 base at J; junction bases unmatched: 7. The CDR3 nucleotides read TGCGCCAGCAGCCAAGAGAGCGGGGGGGCCCCTCGCACAGATACGCAGTATTTT. Translating gives CASSQESGGAPRTDTQYF.

The V gene is TRBV11-3, the J gene TRBJ2-3; TRBD1 agrees at 11 bases. V dropped 5 bases and J dropped 1; count of bases not matched to a gene: 8. The CDR3 is 17 residues long. Looked up from germline, CDR1 is SGHNT and CDR2 is YENEEA. The CDR3 DNA reads as TGTGCCAGCAGCCCCCGGACAGGGGGCGCTGGCACAGATACGCAGTATTTT. Its protein is CASSPRTGGAGTDTQYF.

This clone was observed a few times. The chain combines TRBV29-1 with TRBJ1-4; 8 nucleotides agree with TRBD1. The germline V gene has CDR1 SQVTM and CDR2 ANQGSEA. The V gene end was trimmed by 4 bases and the J gene end by 7 bases; junction bases not matched to a gene: 5. The CDR3 covers 13 residues. CDR3 region: CSVATGAGEKLFF. DNA of the CDR3: TGCAGCGTTGCGACAGGGGCGGGTGAAAAACTGTTTTTT.

The chain combines TRBV5-6 with TRBJ2-7; 7 bases agree with TRBD2. The CDR3 spans 12 residues. Losses at the gene ends were 3 bases for V and 6 bases for J; bases not matched to a gene: 3. The V gene's germline CDR1 is SGHDT and CDR2 YYEEEE. As DNA, the CDR3 is TGTGCCAGCAGCTGGGCGGGGGTCGAGCAGTACTTC. Its translation: CASSWAGVEQYF. Combining the CDR3 with reference TRBV5-6 and TRBJ2-7 gives the whole variable domain DAGVTQSPTHLIKTRGQQVTLRCSPKSGHDTVSWYQQALGQGPQFIFQYYEEEERQRGNFPDRFSGHQFPNYSSELNVNALLLGDSALYLCASSWAGVEQYFGPGTRLTVT.

The chain couples TRBV6-6 to TRBJ2-3; unclear D gene. Germline loops: CDR1 MNHNY, CDR2 SVGAGI (reference sequence). Trimming stripped 7 bases from V and 3 bases from J, with 11 bases between. The length of the CDR3 is 13 residues. The CDR3 is CASTPDTTDTQYF. The DNA for the CDR3 is TGTGCCAGCACCCCGGATACGACAGATACGCAGTATTTT.

Comments on this clone: Other DNA sequences within the sample encode an identical CDR3. J is TRBJ2-5 and V is TRBV7-9, with D perhaps given as TRBD1 or TRBD2 (6 bases each). This CDR3 contains 14 residues. CDR1 and CDR2 (germline): SEHNR, FQNEAQ (reference sequence). Between the trimmed V and J ends, which lost 1 base and 5 bases, there was a span of 11 bases. The CDR3 loop is CASSLGGGQETQYF. The CDR3 nucleotides are TGTGCCAGCAGCTTAGGTGGGGGGCAGGAGACCCAGTACTTC.

The J gene is TRBJ1-2, the V gene TRBV7-2; 9 bases match TRBD1. The V segment lost 5 bases and the J segment 4 bases; nucleotides outside the gene matches: 11. From germline, CDR1 is SGHTA and CDR2 FQGNSA. The CDR3 runs to 16 residues. CDR3: CASSRDREWRIYGYTF. The CDR3 DNA follows: TGTGCCAGCAGCCGGGACAGGGAATGGAGGATCTATGGCTACACCTTC.

J is TRBJ2-7 and V is TRBV19; D is undetermined. V was shortened by 3 bases and J by 0 bases, with 18 bases between the two germline ends. This CDR3 has 17 residues. CDR1 and CDR2 from the germline V gene are LNHDA and SQIVND (reference sequence). CDR3 sequence: CASSMVWSASRSYEQYF. As DNA, the CDR3 is TGTGCCAGTAGTATGGTTTGGTCCGCGTCCCGCTCCTACGAGCAGTACTTC.

The chain recombines TRBV15 with TRBJ2-3; D is unclear. Germline V gives CDR1 LNHNV, CDR2 YYDKDF (reference sequence). With 0 bases removed from V and 6 bases from J, the gap between germline ends came to 7 bases. The length of the CDR3 is 13 residues. The CDR3: CATSRDRADTQYF. DNA for the CDR3: TGTGCCACCAGCAGAGATAGAGCGGATACGCAGTATTTT.